Reported below is one T cell receptor beta chain. Reverse transcription of about 0.5 to 1 ug RNA was performed with random hexamers. From the immunoSEQ multiplex PCR reads, TCRdb called clonotypes with MiXCR, one entry per CDR3 protein. The table has approximately 200,000 distinct CDR3 sequences, about 95% seen once; the top ten hold about 0.087%. This specimen comes from a study of CD8 T cells in Susac syndrome. This CDR3 is built from 15 residues. Deletions cut 7 bases from V and 0 bases from J, with 18 bases between. Germline CDR1 is DFQATT and CDR2 is SNEGSKA (reference sequence). Sequences were obtained from CD4+ T cells from PBMCs. This TCR was sampled from a human donor with multiple sclerosis. V usage is TRBV20-1 and J usage is TRBJ1-2; D is possibly TRBD1 (6 bases). The CDR3 spells CSVRSAGTTNYGYTF. The CDR3 DNA sequence: TGCAGTGTCAGAAGCGCAGGGACAACTAACTATGGCTACACCTTC.